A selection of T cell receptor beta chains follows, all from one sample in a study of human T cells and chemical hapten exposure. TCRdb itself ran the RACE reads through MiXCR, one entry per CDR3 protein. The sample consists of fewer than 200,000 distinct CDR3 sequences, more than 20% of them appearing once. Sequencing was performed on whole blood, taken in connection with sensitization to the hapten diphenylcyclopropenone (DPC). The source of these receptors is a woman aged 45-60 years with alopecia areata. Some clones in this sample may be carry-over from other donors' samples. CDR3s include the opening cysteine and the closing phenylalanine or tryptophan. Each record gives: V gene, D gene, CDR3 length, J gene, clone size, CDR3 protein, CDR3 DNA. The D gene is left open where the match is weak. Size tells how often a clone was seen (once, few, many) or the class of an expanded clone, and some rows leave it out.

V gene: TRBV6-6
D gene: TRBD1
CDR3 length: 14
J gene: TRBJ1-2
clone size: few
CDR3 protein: CASSSTGSGYGYTF
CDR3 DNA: TGTGCCAGCAGTTCGACAGGGTCGGGCTATGGCTACACCTTC

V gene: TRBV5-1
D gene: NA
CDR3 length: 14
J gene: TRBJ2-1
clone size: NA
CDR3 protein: CASSPLSSYNEQFF
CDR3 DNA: TGCGCCAGCAGCCCCTTGAGCTCCTACAATGAGCAGTTCTTC

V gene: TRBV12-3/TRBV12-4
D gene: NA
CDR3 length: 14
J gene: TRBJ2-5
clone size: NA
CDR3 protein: CASSFDGTQETQYF
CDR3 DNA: TGTGCCAGCAGTTTCGACGGGACCCAAGAGACCCAGTACTTC

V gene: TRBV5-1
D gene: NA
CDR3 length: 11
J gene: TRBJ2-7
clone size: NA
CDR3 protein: CASSLHYEQYF
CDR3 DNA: TGCGCCAGCAGCCTTCACTACGAGCAGTACTTC

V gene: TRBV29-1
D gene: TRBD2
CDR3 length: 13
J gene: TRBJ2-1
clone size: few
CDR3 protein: CSVGPSGSYEQFF
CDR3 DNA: TGCAGCGTTGGGCCTAGCGGGAGCTATGAGCAGTTCTTC

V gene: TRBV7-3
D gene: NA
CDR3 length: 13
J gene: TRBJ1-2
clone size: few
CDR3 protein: CASSRGGGEGYTF
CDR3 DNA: TGTGCCAGCAGCCGAGGGGGGGGTGAAGGCTACACCTTC

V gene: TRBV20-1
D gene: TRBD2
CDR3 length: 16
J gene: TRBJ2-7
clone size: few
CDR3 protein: CSATPTTSGILYEQYF
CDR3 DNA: TGCAGCGCCACCCCCACAACTAGCGGGATTCTCTACGAGCAGTACTTC

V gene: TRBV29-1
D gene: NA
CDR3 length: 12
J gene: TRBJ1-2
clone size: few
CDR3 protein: CSVRGNVYGYTF
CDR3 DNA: TGCAGCGTTCGGGGGAATGTCTATGGCTACACCTTC

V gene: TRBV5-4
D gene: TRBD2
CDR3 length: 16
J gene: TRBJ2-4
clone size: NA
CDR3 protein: CASSSLLGGMGNIQYF
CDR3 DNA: TGTGCCAGCAGCTCTCTACTGGGAGGGATGGGAAACATTCAGTACTTC

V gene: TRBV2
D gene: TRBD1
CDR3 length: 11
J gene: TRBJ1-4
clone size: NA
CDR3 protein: CASSERDSYFF
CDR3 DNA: TGTGCCAGCAGTGAGCGGGACAGTTATTTTTTT

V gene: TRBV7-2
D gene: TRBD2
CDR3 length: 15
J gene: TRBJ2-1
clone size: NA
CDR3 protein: CASSIRAGGTNEQFF
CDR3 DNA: TGTGCCAGCAGCATCCGAGCGGGAGGAACCAATGAGCAGTTCTTC

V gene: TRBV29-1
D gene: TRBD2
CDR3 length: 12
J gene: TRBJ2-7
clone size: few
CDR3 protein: CSVGSGNHEQYF
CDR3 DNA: TGCAGCGTCGGTAGCGGGAACCACGAGCAGTACTTC

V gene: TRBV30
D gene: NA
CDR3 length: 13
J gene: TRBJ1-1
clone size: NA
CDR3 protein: CAWSEEGATEAFF
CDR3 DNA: TGTGCCTGGAGTGAGGAGGGAGCCACTGAAGCTTTCTTT

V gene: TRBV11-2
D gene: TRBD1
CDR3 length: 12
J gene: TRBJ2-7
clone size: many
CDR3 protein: CASSSDRFEQYF
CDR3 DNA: TGTGCCAGCAGCTCGGACAGGTTCGAGCAGTACTTC

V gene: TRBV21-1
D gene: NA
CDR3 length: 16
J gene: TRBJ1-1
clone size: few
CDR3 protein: CASNGQGARENTEAFF
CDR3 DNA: TGTGCCAGCAACGGACAGGGGGCGCGGGAGAACACTGAAGCTTTCTTT

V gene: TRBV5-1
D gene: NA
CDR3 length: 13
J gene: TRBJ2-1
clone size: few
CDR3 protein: CASSPKGANEQFF
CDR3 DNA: TGCGCCAGCAGCCCGAAAGGAGCTAATGAGCAGTTCTTC

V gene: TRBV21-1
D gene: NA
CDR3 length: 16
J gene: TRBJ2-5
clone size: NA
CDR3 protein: CASSPPGEMFQETQYF
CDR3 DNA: TGTGCCAGTTCCCCCCCCGGGGAAATGTTCCAAGAGACCCAGTACTTC

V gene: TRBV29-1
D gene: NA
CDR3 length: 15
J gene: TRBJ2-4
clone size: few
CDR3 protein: CSVEGQAVAKNIQYF
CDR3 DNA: TGCAGCGTTGAAGGTCAGGCTGTAGCCAAAAACATTCAGTACTTC

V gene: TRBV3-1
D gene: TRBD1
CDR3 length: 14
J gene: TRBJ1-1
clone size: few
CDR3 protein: CASSPTGQNTEAFF
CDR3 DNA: TGTGCCAGCAGCCCGACAGGGCAGAACACTGAAGCTTTCTTT

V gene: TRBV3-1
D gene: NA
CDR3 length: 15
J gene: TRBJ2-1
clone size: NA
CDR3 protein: CASSQDGTGINEQFF
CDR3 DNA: TGTGCCAGCAGCCAAGATGGGACGGGGATCAATGAGCAGTTCTTC

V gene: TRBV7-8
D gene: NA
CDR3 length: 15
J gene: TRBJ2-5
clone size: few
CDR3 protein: CASSLVEQGLGTQYF
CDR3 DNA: TGTGCCAGCAGCTTAGTAGAACAGGGACTCGGGACCCAGTACTTC

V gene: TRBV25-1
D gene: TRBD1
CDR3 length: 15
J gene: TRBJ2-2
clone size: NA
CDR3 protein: CASSVGTGDTGELFF
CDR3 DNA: TGTGCCAGCTCCGTCGGGACAGGGGACACCGGGGAGCTGTTTTTT

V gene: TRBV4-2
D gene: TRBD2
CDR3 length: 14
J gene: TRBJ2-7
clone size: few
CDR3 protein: CASSLSGSILEQYF
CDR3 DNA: TGTGCCAGCAGCCTTAGCGGGAGCATCCTCGAGCAGTACTTC

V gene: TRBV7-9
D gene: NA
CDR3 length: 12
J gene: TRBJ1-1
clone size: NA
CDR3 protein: CASGGGWSEAFF
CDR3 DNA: TGTGCCAGTGGGGGGGGCTGGTCTGAAGCTTTCTTT

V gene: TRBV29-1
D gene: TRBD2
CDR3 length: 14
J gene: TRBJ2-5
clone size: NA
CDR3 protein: CSVGASGRGETQYF
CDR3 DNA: TGCAGCGTTGGGGCTAGCGGCCGGGGAGAGACCCAGTACTTC

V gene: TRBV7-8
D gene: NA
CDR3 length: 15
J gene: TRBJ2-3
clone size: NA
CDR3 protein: CASSLKAGWADTQYF
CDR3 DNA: TGTGCCAGCAGCTTAAAGGCGGGATGGGCAGATACGCAGTATTTT

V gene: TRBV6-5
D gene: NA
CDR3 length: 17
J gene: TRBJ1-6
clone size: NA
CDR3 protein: CASTRGLDRTVGSPLHF
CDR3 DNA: TGTGCCAGCACCCGGGGGTTAGACCGGACGGTTGGTTCACCCCTCCACTTT

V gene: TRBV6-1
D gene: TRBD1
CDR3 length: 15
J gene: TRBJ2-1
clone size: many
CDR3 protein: CASLRGRGSYNEQFF
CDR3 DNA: TGTGCCAGCCTCAGGGGGCGCGGGTCCTACAATGAGCAGTTCTTC

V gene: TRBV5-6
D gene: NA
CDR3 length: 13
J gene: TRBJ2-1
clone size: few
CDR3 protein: CASSRDVYNEQFF
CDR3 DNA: TGTGCCAGCAGCAGGGACGTCTACAATGAGCAGTTCTTC

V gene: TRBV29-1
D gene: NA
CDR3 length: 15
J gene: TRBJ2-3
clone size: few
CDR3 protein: CSVEPYREGTDTQYF
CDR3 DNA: TGCAGCGTTGAACCTTACAGGGAGGGCACAGATACGCAGTATTTT

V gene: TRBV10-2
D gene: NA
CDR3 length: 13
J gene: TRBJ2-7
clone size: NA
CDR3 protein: CASAGAGRYEQYF
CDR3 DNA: TGCGCCAGCGCGGGTGCTGGGAGATACGAGCAGTACTTC

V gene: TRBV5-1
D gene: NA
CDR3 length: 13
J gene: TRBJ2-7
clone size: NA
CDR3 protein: CASSLEGVDEQYF
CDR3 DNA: TGCGCCAGCAGCTTGGAAGGGGTGGACGAGCAGTACTTC

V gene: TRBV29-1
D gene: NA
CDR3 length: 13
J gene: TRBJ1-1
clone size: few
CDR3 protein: CSAGHKMNTEAFF
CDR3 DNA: TGCAGCGCAGGACATAAAATGAACACTGAAGCTTTCTTT

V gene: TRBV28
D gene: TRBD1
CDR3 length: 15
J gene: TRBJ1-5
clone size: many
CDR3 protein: CASSSDRVGNQPQHF
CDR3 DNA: TGTGCCAGCAGTTCGGACAGGGTGGGCAATCAGCCCCAGCATTTT

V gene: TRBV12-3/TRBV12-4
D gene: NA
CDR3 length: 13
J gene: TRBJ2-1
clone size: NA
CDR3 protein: CATSRSPYNEQFF
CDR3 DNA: TGTGCCACCTCTAGGAGCCCCTACAATGAGCAGTTCTTC

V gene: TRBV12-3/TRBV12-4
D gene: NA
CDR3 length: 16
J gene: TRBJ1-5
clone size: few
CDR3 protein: CASSGVGGNSNQPQHF
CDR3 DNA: TGTGCCAGCAGTGGTGTAGGGGGTAATAGCAATCAGCCCCAGCATTTT

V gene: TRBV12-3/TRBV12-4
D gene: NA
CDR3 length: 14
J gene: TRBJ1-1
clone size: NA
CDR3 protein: CASSLLGSAGEAFF
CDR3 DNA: TGTGCCAGCAGTTTGTTAGGGTCGGCGGGTGAAGCTTTCTTT

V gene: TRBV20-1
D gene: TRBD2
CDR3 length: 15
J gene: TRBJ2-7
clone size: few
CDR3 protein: CSARGLAGVSYEQYF
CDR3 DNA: TGCAGTGCTAGAGGCCTAGCGGGAGTATCCTACGAGCAGTACTTC

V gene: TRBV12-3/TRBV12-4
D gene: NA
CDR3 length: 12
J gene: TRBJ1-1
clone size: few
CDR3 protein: CASSRQDYEAFF
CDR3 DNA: TGTGCCAGCAGTCGACAGGATTATGAAGCTTTCTTT

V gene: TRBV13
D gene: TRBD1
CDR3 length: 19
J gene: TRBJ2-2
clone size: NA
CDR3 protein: CASSSPGQGARGNTGELFF
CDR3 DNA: TGTGCCAGCAGCTCTCCGGGACAGGGGGCTAGAGGGAACACCGGGGAGCTGTTTTTT

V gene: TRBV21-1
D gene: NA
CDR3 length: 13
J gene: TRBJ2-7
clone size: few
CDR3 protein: CASSSPGSYEQYF
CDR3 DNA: TGTGCCAGCAGCTCGCCCGGGTCCTACGAGCAGTACTTC

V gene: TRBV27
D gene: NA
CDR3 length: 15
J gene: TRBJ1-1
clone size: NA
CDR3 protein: CASSPTGIMNTEAFF
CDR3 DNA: TGTGCCAGCAGCCCCACAGGGATTATGAACACTGAAGCTTTCTTT

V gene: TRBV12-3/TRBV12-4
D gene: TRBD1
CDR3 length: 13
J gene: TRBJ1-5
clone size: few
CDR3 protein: CASTGQGSQPQHF
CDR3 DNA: TGTGCCAGCACCGGACAGGGGAGTCAGCCCCAGCATTTT

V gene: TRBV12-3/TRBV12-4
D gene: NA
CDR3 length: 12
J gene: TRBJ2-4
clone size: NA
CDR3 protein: CACRDAKNIQYF
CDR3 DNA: TGTGCCTGTCGGGACGCCAAAAACATTCAGTACTTC

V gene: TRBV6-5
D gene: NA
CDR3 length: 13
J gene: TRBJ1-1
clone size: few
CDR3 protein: CASKKTRGSEAFF
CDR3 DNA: TGTGCCAGCAAAAAAACCAGGGGATCTGAAGCTTTCTTT

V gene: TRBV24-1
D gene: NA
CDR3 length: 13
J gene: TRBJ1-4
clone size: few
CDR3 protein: CATSELQGEKLFF
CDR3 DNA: TGTGCCACCAGTGAACTACAGGGAGAAAAACTGTTTTTT